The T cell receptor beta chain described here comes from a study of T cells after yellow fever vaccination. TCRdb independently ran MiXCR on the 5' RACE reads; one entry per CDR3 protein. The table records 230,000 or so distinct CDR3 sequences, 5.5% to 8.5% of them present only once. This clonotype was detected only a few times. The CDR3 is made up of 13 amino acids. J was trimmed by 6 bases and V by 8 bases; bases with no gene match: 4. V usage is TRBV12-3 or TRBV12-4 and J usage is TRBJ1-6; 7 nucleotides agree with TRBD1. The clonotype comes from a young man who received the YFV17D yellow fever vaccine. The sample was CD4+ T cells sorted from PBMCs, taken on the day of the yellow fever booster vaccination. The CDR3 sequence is CASRRDSNSPLHF. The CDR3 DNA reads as TGTGCCAGCCGGAGGGACAGTAATTCACCCCTCCACTTT.